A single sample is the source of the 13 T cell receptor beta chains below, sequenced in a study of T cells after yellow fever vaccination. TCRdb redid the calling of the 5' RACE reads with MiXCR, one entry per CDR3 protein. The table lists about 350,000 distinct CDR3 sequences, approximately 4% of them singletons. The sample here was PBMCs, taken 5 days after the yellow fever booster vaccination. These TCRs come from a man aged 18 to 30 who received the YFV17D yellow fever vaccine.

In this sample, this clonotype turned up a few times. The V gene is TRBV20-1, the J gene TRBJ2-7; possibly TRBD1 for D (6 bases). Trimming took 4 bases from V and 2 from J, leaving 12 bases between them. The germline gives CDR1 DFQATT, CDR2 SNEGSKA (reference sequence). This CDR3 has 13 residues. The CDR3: CSAKTTGTYEQYV. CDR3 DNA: TGCAGTGCTAAAACGACAGGTACCTACGAGCAGTACGTC.

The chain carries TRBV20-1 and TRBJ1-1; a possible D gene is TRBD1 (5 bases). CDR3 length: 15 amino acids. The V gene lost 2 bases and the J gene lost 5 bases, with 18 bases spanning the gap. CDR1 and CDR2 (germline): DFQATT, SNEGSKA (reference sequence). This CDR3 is CSARLRGLGGTEAFF. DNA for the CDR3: TGCAGTGCTAGACTACGCGGCCTCGGGGGGACTGAAGCTTTCTTT.

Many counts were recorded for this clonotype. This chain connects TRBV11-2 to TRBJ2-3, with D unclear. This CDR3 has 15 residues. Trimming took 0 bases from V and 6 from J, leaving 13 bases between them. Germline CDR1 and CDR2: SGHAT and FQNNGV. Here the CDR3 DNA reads TGTGCCAGCAGCTTAGACGGGTTTCCCGGTGATACGCAGTATTTT. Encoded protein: CASSLDGFPGDTQYF.

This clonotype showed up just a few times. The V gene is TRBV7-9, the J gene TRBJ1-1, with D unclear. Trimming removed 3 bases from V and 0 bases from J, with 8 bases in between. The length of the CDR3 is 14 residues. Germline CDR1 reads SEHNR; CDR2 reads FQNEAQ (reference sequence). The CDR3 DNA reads TGTGCCAGCAGCTTTTTACAGATGAACACTGAAGCTTTCTTT. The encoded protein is CASSFLQMNTEAFF.

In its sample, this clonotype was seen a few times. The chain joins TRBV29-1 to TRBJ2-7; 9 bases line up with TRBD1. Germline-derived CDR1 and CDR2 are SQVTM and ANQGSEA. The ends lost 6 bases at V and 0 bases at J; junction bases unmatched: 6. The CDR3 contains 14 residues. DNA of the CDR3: TGCAGCGTAGCCGGGACAGGGAGCTCCTACGAGCAGTACGTC. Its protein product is CSVAGTGSSYEQYV.

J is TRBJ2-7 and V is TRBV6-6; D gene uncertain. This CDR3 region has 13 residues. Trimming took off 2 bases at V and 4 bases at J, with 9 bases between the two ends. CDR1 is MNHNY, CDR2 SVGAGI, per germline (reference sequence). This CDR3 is CASSYARKYEQYF. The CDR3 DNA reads TGTGCCAGCAGTTACGCCAGAAAATACGAGCAGTACTTC.

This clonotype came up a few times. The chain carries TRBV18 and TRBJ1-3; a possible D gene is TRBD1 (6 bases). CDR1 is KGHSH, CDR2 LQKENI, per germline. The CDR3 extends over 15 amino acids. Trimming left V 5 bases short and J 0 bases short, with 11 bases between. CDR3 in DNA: TGTGCCAGCTCAACTGGACAGAACTCTGGAAACACCATATATTTT. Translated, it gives CASSTGQNSGNTIYF.

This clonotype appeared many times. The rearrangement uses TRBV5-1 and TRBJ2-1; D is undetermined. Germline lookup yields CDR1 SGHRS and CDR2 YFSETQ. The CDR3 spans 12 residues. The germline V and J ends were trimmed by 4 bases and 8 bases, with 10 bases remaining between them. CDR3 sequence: CASSRGWYEQFF. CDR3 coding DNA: TGCGCCAGCAGCCGTGGATGGTATGAGCAGTTCTTC.

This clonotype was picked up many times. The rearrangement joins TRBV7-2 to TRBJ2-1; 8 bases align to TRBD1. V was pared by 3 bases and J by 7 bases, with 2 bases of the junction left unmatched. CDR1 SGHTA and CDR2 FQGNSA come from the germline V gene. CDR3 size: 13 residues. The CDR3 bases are TGTGCCAGCAGCTTCAGACAGGGGAATGAGCAGTTCTTC. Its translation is CASSFRQGNEQFF.

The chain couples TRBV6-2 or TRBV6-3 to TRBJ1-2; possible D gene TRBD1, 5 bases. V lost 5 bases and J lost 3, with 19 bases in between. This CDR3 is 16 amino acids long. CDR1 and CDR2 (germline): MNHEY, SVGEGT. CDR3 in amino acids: CASSHLDSPEYYGYTF. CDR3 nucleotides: TGTGCCAGCAGTCACCTAGACAGTCCCGAGTACTATGGCTACACCTTC.

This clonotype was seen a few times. In DNA form, the CDR3 reads TGTGCCAGCAGCCTACAGGGGATCGGGGAGCAGTACTTC. It codes for CASSLQGIGEQYF. The rearrangement joins TRBV11-1 to TRBJ2-7; TRBD1 agrees at 7 bases. Germline CDR1 reads SGHAT; CDR2 reads FQDESV (reference sequence). J gave up 7 bases and V 5 bases, and 8 bases lay outside the gene matches. The CDR3 length is 13 residues.

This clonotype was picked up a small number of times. CDR3 amino acids: CASSVGGRGQANYGYTF. Written as DNA, the CDR3 is TGTGCCAGCAGCGTAGGTGGCAGGGGGCAGGCTAACTATGGCTACACCTTC. This chain connects TRBV9 to TRBJ1-2; 8 bases agree with TRBD1. Germline V gene sequence: CDR1 SGDLS, CDR2 YYNGEE. V shed 0 bases and J 0 bases; nucleotides not matched to a gene: 7. The CDR3 sequence is 17 residues long.

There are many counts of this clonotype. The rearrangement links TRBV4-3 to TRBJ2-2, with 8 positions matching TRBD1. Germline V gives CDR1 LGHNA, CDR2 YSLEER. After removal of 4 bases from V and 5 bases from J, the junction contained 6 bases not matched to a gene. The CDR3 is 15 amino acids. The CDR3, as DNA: TGCGCCAGCAGCCGCGGACAGGGACGAACCGGGGAGCTGTTTTTT. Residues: CASSRGQGRTGELFF.